This TCR beta chain is drawn from a study of shared clonotypes between healthy human individuals (dated by TCRdb to 2020 to 2021). For context, the study as a whole: Three men and a couple of women, aged 18 to 49 years, made up the cohort. Leukapheresis yielded between about 0.85 and 10 billion PBMCs per donor. For each donor, three plates each were used for CD4 naive and CD4 memory, two plates were used for CD8 naive, and one plate was used for CD8 memory. To estimate repertoire size and how much clonotypes are shared between individuals, the study performed deep sequencing of blood TCR repertoires from roughly five healthy adults. To increase sequencing depth and limit assay-specific biases, different laboratories used diverse techniques to prepare libraries and sequence TCR repertoires.

Notes on this clone: What this receptor recognizes is not known. One base away there is no much larger clone; base qualities are not given.

TCR CDR3 regions were amplified from genomic DNA by multiplex PCR using the deep immunoSEQ assay. Genomic DNA extracted from each cell subset was distributed evenly over all wells of several immunoSEQ 96-well plates, and each plate served as one replicate. Each replicate PCR for sorted subsets received roughly 0.2 ug genomic DNA, equal to tens of thousands of T cell genomes. Purified libraries were quantified with a Qubit 3.0 fluorometer, sized on a Bioanalyzer 2100, and re-quantified with the KAPA Library Quantification kit. Every immunoSEQ 96-well plate was sequenced on a dedicated single-read 150-cycle Illumina NextSeq 550 flow cell. As for the authors' bioinformatics: Because the immunoSEQ output included only junctional sequences and no quality scores, the filtering could not be the same as the filtering used for full-length reads. Sequences were annotated with PyIR, a Python wrapper for IgBLAST v1.9, using IMGT germline references to assign V/J genes and CDR3. Reads were filtered out if the reads had weak V/J assignments (E-value above 1e-6), no CDR3, stop codons, out-of-frame junctions, or ambiguous translated residues. A V3J clonotype was defined by an identical inferred V gene, J gene, and CDR3 amino acid sequence. To compute the percentage overlap between repertoires, the number of shared unique clonotypes was divided by the size of the smaller repertoire. Repertoire richness was assessed with RTK rarefaction, the Chao1 estimator, and Recon v2.1 estimates of unobserved clonotypes. OLGA was used to compute generation probabilities for all TCRbeta clonotypes that the gDNA method yielded from a handful of donors. In TCRdb, the immuneACCESS table is reduced to in-frame sequences with V and J assigned. These tables do not hold every clone; where another copy was compared, an unresolved V gene accounts for under half, and the others remain unexplained. That table is the source of V, J and clone size, and D and trimming were worked out from the DNA. The sample table records about 2,500,000 clones; around nine tenths of these occur just once. Roughly 0.13% of the sample is held by the ten biggest clonotypes.

What the authors observed across the whole study: Sampling was restricted to blood, and TCR repertoires in tissues likely differ from the TCR repertoires found in blood. Naive subsets generally had larger estimated clonotype richness than memory subsets did. Because the study included a small number of donors, the genetic and exposure-history diversity represented was limited. Pairwise subsampling led to the expectation that sequencing depth would affect the degree of clonotype sharing among donors. Around 5% of naive CD4, 3% to 4% of naive CD8, 2.3% of memory CD4, and 0.35% to 0.5% of memory CD8 clonotypes were shared across several donors. Rarefaction of sorted-subset datasets indicated incomplete sequencing despite the large sequencing depth. Higher generation probabilities were observed for clonotypes shared by all four sorted-subset donors than for non-shared clonotypes.

Trimming takes 2 bases off V and 3 bases off J; junction bases not matched to a gene: 9. In the germline V gene (reference sequence), CDR1 corresponds to LNHDA and CDR2 to SQIVND. There are 17 amino acids in the CDR3, from cysteine to phenylalanine inclusive. The DNA shown is the 51-base CDR3, in frame from base 1. The donors were healthy, HIV-negative adults who had no recently reported acute infections or vaccinations. Only Caucasian adults living in Nashville, Tennessee, USA were represented among the donors. CD4+ T cells were enriched by magnetic negative selection; naive cells were then positively selected on CD45RA, and the negative fraction formed the memory subset. Blood was collected by leukapheresis, and PBMCs were isolated by Ficoll-Histopaque density gradient centrifugation and then cryopreserved in liquid nitrogen vapor phase. Analytical flow cytometry was used to check the purity and quantity of every magnetically sorted T cell population. Genomic DNA was isolated from every sorted fraction and measured by UV absorbance on a Nanodrop 2000c.

This sequence was found in a man aged 18 to 35 in good health. Sequences were obtained from naive CD4+ T cells sorted from blood. The cell subset or site label for this specimen denotes: CD45RA+ positively selected. The chain joins TRBV19 to TRBJ2-2; 7 bases in the junction line up with TRBD2. The DNA sequence is TGTGCCAGTAGTATACTCCCGGGACTAACATACACCGGGGAGCTGTTTTTT. Its product reads: CASSILPGLTYTGELFF.